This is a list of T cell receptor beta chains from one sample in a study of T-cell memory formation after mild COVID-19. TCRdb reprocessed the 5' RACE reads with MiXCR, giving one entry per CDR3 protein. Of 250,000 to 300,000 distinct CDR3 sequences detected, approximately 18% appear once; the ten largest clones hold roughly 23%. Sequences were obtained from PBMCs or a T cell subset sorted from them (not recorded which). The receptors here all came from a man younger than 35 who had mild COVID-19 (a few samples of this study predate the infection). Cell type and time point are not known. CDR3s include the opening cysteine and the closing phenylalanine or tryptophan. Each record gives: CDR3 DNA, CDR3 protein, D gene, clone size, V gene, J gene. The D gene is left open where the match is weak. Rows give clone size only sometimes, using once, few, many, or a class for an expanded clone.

TGTGCCAGCAGCTTTATCATAGGACAGGGTTCGAGGAATGAGCAGTTCTTC	CASSFIIGQGSRNEQFF	TRBD1	many	TRBV7-6	TRBJ2-1
TGTGCCAGCAGCGGGACCGGACTCCTTGAGCAGTTCTTC	CASSGTGLLEQFF	NA	NA	TRBV5-6	TRBJ2-1
TGTGCCAGCAGTACCATCGACTTCTATAATTCACCCCTCCACTTT	CASSTIDFYNSPLHF	NA	few	TRBV6-2/TRBV6-3	TRBJ1-6
TGTGCCAGCCGCAGGGGGGGCTCGACCTACAATGAGCAGTTCTTC	CASRRGGSTYNEQFF	NA	NA	TRBV13	TRBJ2-1
TGTGCCAGCAGTTTCCTTCTCTACAGGGGGAAGAACTATGGCTACACCTTC	CASSFLLYRGKNYGYTF	TRBD1	many	TRBV12-3/TRBV12-4	TRBJ1-2
TGTGCCAGCAATACCGGGGGTCAGCCCCAGCATTTT	CASNTGGQPQHF	NA	few	TRBV28	TRBJ1-5
TGCAGTGCTAGAGCGGGACTATTAAAGACCCAGTACTTC	CSARAGLLKTQYF	TRBD2	few	TRBV20-1	TRBJ2-5
TGTGCCAGCAGCCCCTCAGTCTCGGCTTTCTTT	CASSPSVSAFF	NA	NA	TRBV7-9	TRBJ1-1
TGTGCCAGCAGTCAACAGGGGAAACGGGGGGTATTTACCACAGATACGCAGTATTTT	CASSQQGKRGVFTTDTQYF	NA	NA	TRBV12-3/TRBV12-4	TRBJ2-3
TGTGCCAGCAGCGCGTTGAATAGCGCCACTGGGGAGCTGTTTTTT	CASSALNSATGELFF	NA	NA	TRBV7-2	TRBJ2-2
TGTGCCAGCAGGCCGACCACCCTCACTGAAGCTTTCTTT	CASRPTTLTEAFF	NA	few	TRBV6-5	TRBJ1-1
TGTGCCACCAGAGGGAACACCGGGGAGCTGTTTTTT	CATRGNTGELFF	NA	NA	TRBV24-1	TRBJ2-2
TGTGCCAGCAGCAGAGTAGAGACCCAGTACTTC	CASSRVETQYF	NA	few	TRBV7-2	TRBJ2-5
TGTGCCAGCAGCTCCCGGGGCGACTCCTACAATGAGCAGTTCTTC	CASSSRGDSYNEQFF	NA	NA	TRBV11-1	TRBJ2-1
TGCAGTGCTCCGGATCGAGGCTCCTATAATTCACCCCTCCACTTT	CSAPDRGSYNSPLHF	NA	NA	TRBV20-1	TRBJ1-6
TGTGCCAGCAGTGACCGGACTAGCGGGGGGATCTACGAGCAGTACTTC	CASSDRTSGGIYEQYF	TRBD2	NA	TRBV6-2/TRBV6-3	TRBJ2-7
TGTGCCAGCAGCCCCCTCCCCGATGGGCAAGAGACCCAGTACTTC	CASSPLPDGQETQYF	NA	few	TRBV6-5	TRBJ2-5
TGTGCCAGCAGCTACAATAACTATGGCTACACCTTC	CASSYNNYGYTF	NA	few	TRBV12-3/TRBV12-4	TRBJ1-2
TGTGCCAGCAGCTTACTTTTGCAGGGGGAAACAGATACGCAGTATTTT	CASSLLLQGETDTQYF	TRBD1	few	TRBV7-6	TRBJ2-3
TGCAGCTCTGTATTGTCCTACAATGAGCAGTTCTTC	CSSVLSYNEQFF	NA	few	TRBV29-1	TRBJ2-1
TGTGCCAGCAGCTCCCCGGGGCCCTATGGCTACACCTTC	CASSSPGPYGYTF	NA	NA	TRBV7-2	TRBJ1-2
TGTGCCAGCACCTGGGCCCGATACGAGCAGTACTTC	CASTWARYEQYF	NA	few	TRBV2	TRBJ2-7
TGTGCCAGCAGTGTACGGCGGGGGGAGGATACGCAGTATTTT	CASSVRRGEDTQYF	TRBD2	few	TRBV2	TRBJ2-3
TGCGCCAGCAGCCCTAATGCCCGGGACAGCATTTTCTATGGCTACACCTTC	CASSPNARDSIFYGYTF	TRBD1	few	TRBV4-3	TRBJ1-2
TGTGCCAGCAGCTTAATCGGGGGCGGCTTAGATGAGCAGTTCTTC	CASSLIGGGLDEQFF	NA	NA	TRBV7-6	TRBJ2-1
TGCAGCGTTGAAAAAGCGACTAGCCTAAGTGAGCAGTTCTTC	CSVEKATSLSEQFF	TRBD2	NA	TRBV29-1	TRBJ2-1
TGTGCCAGCAGCTGGGGACCCTACAATGAGCAGTTCTTC	CASSWGPYNEQFF	NA	few	TRBV27	TRBJ2-1
TGTGCCAGCAGTCACGGGACACTTAGCACAGATACGCAGTATTTT	CASSHGTLSTDTQYF	NA	NA	TRBV7-9	TRBJ2-3
TGTGCCAGCAGCTCGCCGGGGGGGAATAACGAGCAGTACTTC	CASSSPGGNNEQYF	TRBD2	few	TRBV11-1	TRBJ2-7
TGTGCCAGCAGTTTAAGTTCGGGGGCTGACACTGAAGCTTTCTTT	CASSLSSGADTEAFF	NA	NA	TRBV12-3/TRBV12-4	TRBJ1-1
TGTGCCAGCAGTTACCCGGGGGCCCCAGATACGCAGTATTTT	CASSYPGAPDTQYF	NA	NA	TRBV6-6	TRBJ2-3
TGCGCCAGCAGTGAGTTCCCTGGGACAGGGGGCAATGAGCAGTTCTTC	CASSEFPGTGGNEQFF	TRBD1	few	TRBV10-1	TRBJ2-1
TGTGCCAGCAGCTCCCGAGGGGAGCACACCGGGGAGCTGTTTTTT	CASSSRGEHTGELFF	NA	few	TRBV11-3	TRBJ2-2
TGTGCCAGCAGCACTAGACAGAGACCGAACACCGGGGAGCTGTTTTTT	CASSTRQRPNTGELFF	NA	few	TRBV7-2	TRBJ2-2
TGCGCCAGCAGCTACAAAGATACGCAGTATTTT	CASSYKDTQYF	NA	few	TRBV4-1	TRBJ2-3
TGCGCCAGCGGACCGAGGTTGGCCAACGTCCTGACTTTC	CASGPRLANVLTF	NA	NA	TRBV5-1	TRBJ2-6
TGTGCCAGCAGTTTAGACAGGGGACGCTACAATGAGCAGTTCTTC	CASSLDRGRYNEQFF	TRBD1	few	TRBV6-2/TRBV6-3	TRBJ2-1
TGTGCCAGCAGCCAAGATCAACTAGCGGGGGGGCGTGGAGACATTCAGTACTTC	CASSQDQLAGGRGDIQYF	TRBD2	few	TRBV4-2	TRBJ2-4
TGTGCCAGCTCACGGAACAGCGGGGGGGAGCAGTTCTTC	CASSRNSGGEQFF	TRBD2	NA	TRBV18	TRBJ2-1
TGCAGCGTTGAGGCGAGCAGCAACTATGGCTACACCTTC	CSVEASSNYGYTF	NA	NA	TRBV29-1	TRBJ1-2
TGTGCCAGCAGCTCCGGGACACACGTTGGTGGCAATCAGCCCCAGCATTTT	CASSSGTHVGGNQPQHF	NA	NA	TRBV7-9	TRBJ1-5